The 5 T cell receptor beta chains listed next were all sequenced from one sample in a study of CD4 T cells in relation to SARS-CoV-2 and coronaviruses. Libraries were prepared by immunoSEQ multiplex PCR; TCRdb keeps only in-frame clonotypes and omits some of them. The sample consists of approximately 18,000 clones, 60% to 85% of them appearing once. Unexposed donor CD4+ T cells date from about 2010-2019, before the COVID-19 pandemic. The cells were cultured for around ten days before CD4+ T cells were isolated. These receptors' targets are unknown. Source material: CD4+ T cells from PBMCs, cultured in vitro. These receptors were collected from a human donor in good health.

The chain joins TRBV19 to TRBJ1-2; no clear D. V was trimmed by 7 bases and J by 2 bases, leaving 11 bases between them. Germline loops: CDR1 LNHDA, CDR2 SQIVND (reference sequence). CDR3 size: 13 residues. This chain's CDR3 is CASNPTENYGYTF. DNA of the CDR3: TGTGCCAGTAATCCCACAGAGAACTATGGCTACACCTTC. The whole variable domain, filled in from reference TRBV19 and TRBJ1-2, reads DGGITQSPKYLFRKEGQNVTLSCEQNLNHDAMYWYRQDPGQGLRLIYYSQIVNDFQKGDIAEGYSVSREKKESFPLTVTSAQKNPTAFYLCASNPTENYGYTFGSGTRLTVV.

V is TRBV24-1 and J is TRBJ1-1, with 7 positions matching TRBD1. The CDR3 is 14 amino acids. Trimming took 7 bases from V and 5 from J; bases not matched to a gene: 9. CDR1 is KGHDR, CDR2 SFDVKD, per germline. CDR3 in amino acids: CATSARGVETEAFF. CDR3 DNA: TGTGCCACCAGCGCCAGGGGGGTGGAGACTGAAGCTTTCTTT.

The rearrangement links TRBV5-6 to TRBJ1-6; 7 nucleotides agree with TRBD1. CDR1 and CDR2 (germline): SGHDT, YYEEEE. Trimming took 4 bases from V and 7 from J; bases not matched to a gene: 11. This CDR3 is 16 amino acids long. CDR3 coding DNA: TGTGCCAGCAGCCCCACCGACAGGGCAGGGAATTCACCCCTCCACTTT. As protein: CASSPTDRAGNSPLHF.

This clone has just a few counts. CDR3 loop: CASRGQGDQPQHF. DNA of the CDR3: TGTGCCAGCAGAGGACAGGGAGATCAGCCCCAGCATTTT. The chain employs TRBV2 and TRBJ1-5, with TRBD1 matching over 8 bases. The trim removed 6 bases at V and 5 bases at J, leaving 3 bases unmatched. CDR1 is SNHLY, CDR2 FYNNEI, per germline. The CDR3 has 13 residues.

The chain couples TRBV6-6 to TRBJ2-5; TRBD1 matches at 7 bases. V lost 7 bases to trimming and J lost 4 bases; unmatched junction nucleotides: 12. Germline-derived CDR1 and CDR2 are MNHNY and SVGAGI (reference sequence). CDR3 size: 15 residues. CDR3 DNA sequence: TGTGCCAGCAACGACCTAGGACAGGCGGGAGAGACCCAGTACTTC. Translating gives CASNDLGQAGETQYF.